This T cell receptor (beta chain) was recovered during a study of metastatic and nonmetastatic thyroid tumors. At the level of the study: Repertoire comparisons spanned blood and tumor or nodule tissue from malignant and benign thyroid patients.

The CDR3 extends over 12 amino acids. Germline V gene data show CDR1 as SNHLY and CDR2 as FYNNEI. Trimming cost V 7 bases and J 6 bases, with 10 bases left between them. None of the patients had undergone any treatment ahead of thyroid surgery. This clone was found a few times. Antigen unknown. In the original analysis: In papillary thyroid cancer, a distant-metastasis classifier was built using CDR3 differences across clinicopathological groups. TCRdb reprocessed the PCR reads via MiXCR. What appears here as the V and J calls and clone size reflects TCRdb's work, not the paper's. The sample has tens of thousands of clones; about a quarter are singletons. Findings and caveats of the study: The study reportedly found significantly higher TCR beta diversity in malignant thyroid tumors than benign nodules, in blood and tumor.

J is TRBJ2-1 and V is TRBV2; D uncertain. Sequenced material: blood. The clonotype originates from a female donor with papillary thyroid cancer or a benign thyroid nodule (not recorded which). Some clones in this sample may be carry-over from other donors' samples. As DNA, the CDR3 is TGTGCCAGCACTTCAGCCCCCAATGAGCAGTTCTTC. Residues: CASTSAPNEQFF.